Below, 13 T cell receptor beta chains from the same sample are listed, as sequenced in a study of blood T cell repertoires in COVID-19. Profiled with immunoSEQ multiplex PCR; TCRdb holds only in-frame clones, not every one. The sample holds approximately 300,000 clones, 89% seen once. Source material: PBMCs or T cells enriched from blood (not recorded which). The receptors originated from a man aged 55 to 69 who had recovered from COVID-19.

For the CDR3, the DNA is TGTGCCAGCAGCCACACCTCCCTAGCGGGAGGTACCGGGGAGCTGTTTTTT. It translates to CASSHTSLAGGTGELFF. The V gene is TRBV9, the J gene TRBJ2-2, with 11 bases lining up with TRBD2. The length of the CDR3 is 17 residues. Germline trimming cut 4 bases from V and 5 bases from J; bases unmatched to any gene: 10. Germline assignment: CDR1 SGDLS and CDR2 YYNGEE.

The chain uses TRBV5-8 and TRBJ2-5, with 7 bases that match TRBD2. The CDR3 covers 16 residues. With 2 bases clipped from V and 7 bases from J, the junction kept 14 bases outside the gene matches. In germline, CDR1 is SGHTS, CDR2 YDEGEE. The chain's CDR3 is CASSFGGSGVRSTQYF. Written as DNA, the CDR3 is TGTGCCAGCAGCTTCGGCGGGAGCGGCGTTCGATCGACCCAGTACTTC.

This clone was found once. The gene calls are TRBV28 and TRBJ2-3, with TRBD1 matching 8 bases. The CDR3 is 15 amino acids. Germline CDR1 MDHEN, CDR2 SYDVKM. V shed 4 bases and J 4 bases; nucleotides not matched to a gene: 7. The CDR3 here is CASSSLETGADTQYF. The CDR3 DNA reads as TGTGCCAGCAGTTCTCTTGAGACAGGGGCAGATACGCAGTATTTT.

CDR3 amino acids: CASSLGQGNGYTF. For the CDR3, the DNA is TGTGCCAGCAGCCTGGGACAGGGAAACGGCTACACCTTC. The V and J genes are TRBV5-6 and TRBJ1-2; 9 bases line up with TRBD1. CDR3 length: 13 amino acids. Germline V gene sequence: CDR1 SGHDT, CDR2 YYEEEE. The V segment lost 4 bases and the J segment 8 bases; nucleotides outside the gene matches: 6.

This chain links TRBV28 with TRBJ1-6, with TRBD1 matching over 8 bases. CDR1 and CDR2 from the germline V gene are MDHEN and SYDVKM. The CDR3 is made up of 14 amino acids. Trimming took 3 bases from V and 13 from J; bases not matched to a gene: 8. The CDR3 DNA follows: TGTGCCAGCAGTTTCAGGGGGCAGCCGCTTCCCCTCCACTTT. Translated, it gives CASSFRGQPLPLHF.

The rearrangement links TRBV3-1 (or the pseudogene TRBV3-2) to TRBJ2-3, with TRBD1 matching over 10 bases. There are 15 residues in the CDR3. Germline V lookup: CDR1 LGHDT, CDR2 YNNKEL (reference sequence). J was trimmed by 4 bases and V by 2 bases; bases with no gene match: 3. The CDR3 is CASSQLGQGADTQYF. The CDR3 coding sequence is TGTGCCAGCAGCCAACTAGGACAGGGGGCAGATACGCAGTATTTT.

This clone was seen only once. The CDR3 loop is CSVVIGPGTGGRETQYF. The DNA of the CDR3 is TGCAGCGTTGTAATAGGGCCCGGGACAGGGGGCCGGGAGACCCAGTACTTC. The chain joins TRBV29-1 to TRBJ2-5; 12 positions match TRBD1. CDR1 is SQVTM and CDR2 is ANQGSEA in the germline V gene. The V and J ends lost 4 bases and 5 bases, in that order; junction bases with no gene match: 14. The CDR3 contains 17 residues.

The chain joins TRBV29-1 to TRBJ2-3, with TRBD2 matching 7 bases. Germline V gives CDR1 SQVTM, CDR2 ANQGSEA. This CDR3 contains 15 residues. The J segment lost 1 base and the V segment lost 3 bases, leaving 7 bases of the junction unmatched. The CDR3 DNA sequence: TGCAGCGTTGACCCCACTAGCGCGCGCACAGATACGCAGTATTTT. Translating gives CSVDPTSARTDTQYF.

The gene calls are TRBV2 and TRBJ1-1; D ambiguous. The CDR3 extends over 16 amino acids. CDR1 and CDR2 (germline): SNHLY, FYNNEI. The V and J ends lost 1 base and 1 base respectively, with 13 bases between them. The CDR3 DNA reads as TGTGCCAGCAGTGAAGAAAACAGTCCCGGGAACACTGAAGCTTTCTTT. Protein product: CASSEENSPGNTEAFF.

This sequence joins TRBV6-5 and TRBJ2-1, with 12 bases lining up with TRBD2. V was pared by 4 bases and J by 4 bases, with 2 bases of the junction left unmatched. Germline values: CDR1 MNHEY, CDR2 SVGAGI. The CDR3 contains 15 residues. CDR3 bases: TGTGCCAGCAGTTTCGGACTAGCGGGGTACAATGAGCAGTTCTTC. It specifies CASSFGLAGYNEQFF.

The rearrangement joins TRBV28 to TRBJ2-7, with 7 bases matching TRBD1. Per germline, CDR1 MDHEN and CDR2 SYDVKM. The CDR3 sequence is 14 residues long. With 6 bases clipped from V and 3 bases from J, the junction kept 8 bases outside the gene matches. The CDR3: CASRTGQIIYEQYF. Here the CDR3 DNA reads TGTGCCAGCAGAACGGGACAGATTATCTACGAGCAGTACTTC.

This sequence joins TRBV5-1 and TRBJ2-6, with D perhaps matching TRBD1 (6 bases). The V and J ends lost 6 bases and 0 bases respectively, with 16 bases between them. There are 17 residues in the CDR3. CDR1 and CDR2 from the germline V gene are SGHRS and YFSETQ. The CDR3 sequence: CASTSTVDSSGANVLTF. The CDR3 nucleotides read TGCGCCAGCACCTCAACGGTGGACAGCTCTGGGGCCAACGTCCTGACTTTC.

The DNA for the CDR3 is TGTGCCTGGACGCGGACAGGGAACTCTGGAAACACCATATATTTT. Translated, it gives CAWTRTGNSGNTIYF. V is TRBV30 and J is TRBJ1-3; 8 nucleotides align to TRBD1. The junction had 5 bases not matched to a gene; V was cut back by 4 bases and J by 0 bases. Germline V lookup: CDR1 GTSNPN, CDR2 SVGIG (reference sequence). The CDR3 is 15 amino acids.